The sequence of this T cell receptor beta chain was determined in a study of blood T cell repertoires in COVID-19 (dated by TCRdb to 2019 to 2021). Regarding the complete study: The collaborator samples originated in the United States, Italy and Spain and spanned the acute and convalescent phases of COVID-19. The prospective study material was composed of cDNA or gDNA derived from T cells, B-cell-depleted T cells, or PBMCs. Samples came from the ongoing ImmuneRACE study (first 160 participants) plus 1,254 subjects from 6 global collaborators. Deeply sampled blood TCRbeta repertoires from subjects exposed to, actively infected with, or recovered from COVID-19 were included in the dataset. A de-identified subject ID, COVID-19 status, age in years and sex were almost always included in the sample metadata. The repertoires were released in a freely available public database meant as a resource for research on the immune response to SARS-CoV-2. Where HLA class I and class II types were available, the types were taken from metadata supplied by the sample provider, not from assay-based typing.

Each collaborating institution followed its own protocols to collect whole blood in K2EDTA tubes. For TCRbeta analysis, collaborators shipped samples in one of three forms: frozen whole blood, isolated PBMCs, or DNA extracted from either of those sample types. The full study reports these points: Clinical and demographic metadata were provided uncurated, with the amount varying by source and participant.

This clone has more than one count but fewer than ten. Its antigen is unknown. Per-nucleotide qualities are absent, and no much larger clonotype sits a single base away. Looking up the germline V gene yields CDR1 LGHNA and CDR2 YNFKEQ. V and J are trimmed by 0 bases and 3 bases, and the gene matches miss 13 bases of the junction. The CDR3 covers 19 residues, taking in both the cysteine and the phenylalanine. Of all the DNA, just the CDR3 is kept, 57 bases in frame from base 1. The immunoSEQ Assay, a bias-controlled multiplex PCR, was used to amplify TCRbeta CDR3 regions from genomic DNA. The authors' analysis ran thus. Within the assay, amplification of reference gene primers was used to estimate how many nucleated cells each sample contained. To quantify the absolute abundance of each unique TCRbeta CDR3 rearrangement, sequence reads were collapsed and filtered. For each sample, productive Simpson clonality was calculated as the square root of Simpson's diversity index over productive rearrangements. The immuneACCESS repertoire file appears here via TCRdb, limited to in-frame rearrangements. These files lack a portion of the clones; in checked studies, under half of the deficit traces to unresolved V genes, and the cause of the others is not known. The DNA gave D and trimming, while V, J and clone size come from that table. The sample table contains about 190,000 clones; only one count was recorded for about four fifths of them. 5% to 6.5% of the sample goes to the ten largest clones.

The sequence derives from a woman aged 70 to 79 with active or convalescent COVID-19. This sequence uses TRBV4-2 and TRBJ2-7; 11 bases in the junction line up with TRBD2. Input material: peripheral blood. CDR3 region: CASSQDASGTSGPYYEQYF. The DNA sequence is TGTGCCAGCAGCCAAGACGCCTCCGGGACTAGCGGACCATACTACGAGCAGTACTTC.